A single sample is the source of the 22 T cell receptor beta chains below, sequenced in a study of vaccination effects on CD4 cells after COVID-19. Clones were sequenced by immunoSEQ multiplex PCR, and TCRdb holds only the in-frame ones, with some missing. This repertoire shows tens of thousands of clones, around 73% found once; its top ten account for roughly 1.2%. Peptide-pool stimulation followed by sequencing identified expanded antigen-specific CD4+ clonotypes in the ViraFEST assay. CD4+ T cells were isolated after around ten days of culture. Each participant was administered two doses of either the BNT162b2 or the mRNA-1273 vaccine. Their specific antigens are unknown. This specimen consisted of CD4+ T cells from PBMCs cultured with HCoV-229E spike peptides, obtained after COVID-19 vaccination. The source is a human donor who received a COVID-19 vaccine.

In nucleotides, the CDR3 is TGTGCCAGCTCACCGGGACAGGTAACCTCTGGGGCCAACGTCCTGACTTTC. Translated: CASSPGQVTSGANVLTF. The chain uses TRBV18 and TRBJ2-6; 8 bases align to TRBD1. V trimming: 3 bases; J trimming: 0 bases; junction bases outside the gene matches: 4. The CDR3 is 17 amino acids. Germline loops: CDR1 KGHSH, CDR2 LQKENI.

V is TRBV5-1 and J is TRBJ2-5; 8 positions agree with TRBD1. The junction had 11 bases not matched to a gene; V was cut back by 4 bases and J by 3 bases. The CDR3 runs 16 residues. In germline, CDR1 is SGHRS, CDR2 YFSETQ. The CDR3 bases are TGCGCCAGCAGCCGAGCAGGGGGCGTAAACAAAGAGACCCAGTACTTC. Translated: CASSRAGGVNKETQYF.

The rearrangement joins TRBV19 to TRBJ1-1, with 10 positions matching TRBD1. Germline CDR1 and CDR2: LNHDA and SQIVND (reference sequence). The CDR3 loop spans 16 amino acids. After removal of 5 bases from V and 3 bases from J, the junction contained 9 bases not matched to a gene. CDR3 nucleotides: TGTGCCAGTAGTGGAAGACAGGGGGCGCGGGACACTGAAGCTTTCTTT. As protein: CASSGRQGARDTEAFF.

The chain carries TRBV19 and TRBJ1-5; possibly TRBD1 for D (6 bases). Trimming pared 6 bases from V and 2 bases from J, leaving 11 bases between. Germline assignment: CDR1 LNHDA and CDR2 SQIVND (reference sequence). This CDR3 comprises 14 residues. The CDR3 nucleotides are TGTGCCAGTAGCCAACAGGGAGGCAATCAGCCCCAGCATTTT. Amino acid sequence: CASSQQGGNQPQHF.

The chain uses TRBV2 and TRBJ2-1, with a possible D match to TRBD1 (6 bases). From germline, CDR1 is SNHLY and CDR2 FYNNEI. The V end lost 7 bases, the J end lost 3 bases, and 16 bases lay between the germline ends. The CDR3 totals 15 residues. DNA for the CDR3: TGTGCCAGCACTCTCTCTGGGGGCGGCTACAATGAGCAGTTCTTC. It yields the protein CASTLSGGGYNEQFF.

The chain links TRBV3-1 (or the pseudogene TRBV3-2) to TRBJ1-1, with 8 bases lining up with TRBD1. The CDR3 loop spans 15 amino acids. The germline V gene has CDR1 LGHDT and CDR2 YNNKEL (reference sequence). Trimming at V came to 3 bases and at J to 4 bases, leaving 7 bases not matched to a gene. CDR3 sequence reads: CASSHSGQGTTEAFF. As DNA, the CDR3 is TGTGCCAGCAGCCACTCAGGACAGGGCACCACTGAAGCTTTCTTT.

CDR3: CASSLVTGGDEKLFF. The CDR3 bases are TGCGCCAGCAGCTTGGTCACAGGGGGCGATGAAAAACTGTTTTTT. This chain joins TRBV5-1 and TRBJ1-4; TRBD1 aligns across 9 bases. The CDR3 sequence is 15 residues long. CDR1 and CDR2 (germline): SGHRS, YFSETQ. Losses at the gene ends were 0 bases for V and 6 bases for J; bases not matched to a gene: 3.

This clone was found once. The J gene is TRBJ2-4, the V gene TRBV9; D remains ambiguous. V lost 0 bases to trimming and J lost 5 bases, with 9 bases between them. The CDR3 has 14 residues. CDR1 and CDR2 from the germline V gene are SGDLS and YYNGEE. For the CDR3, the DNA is TGTGCCAGCAGCGTAGGGTCTCTCGAAAACATTCAGTACTTC. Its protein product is CASSVGSLENIQYF. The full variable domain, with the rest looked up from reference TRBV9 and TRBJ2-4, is DSGVTQTPKHLITATGQRVTLRCSPRSGDLSVYWYQQSLDQGLQFLIQYYNGEERAKGNILERFSAQQFPDLHSELNLSSLELGDSALYFCASSVGSLENIQYFGAGTRLSVL.

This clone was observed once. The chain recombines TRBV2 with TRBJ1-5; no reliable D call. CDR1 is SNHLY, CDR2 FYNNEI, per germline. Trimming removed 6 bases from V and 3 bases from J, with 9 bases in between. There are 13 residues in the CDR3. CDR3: CASSLSHNQPQHF. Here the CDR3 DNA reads TGTGCCAGCAGCCTCTCTCACAATCAGCCCCAGCATTTT.

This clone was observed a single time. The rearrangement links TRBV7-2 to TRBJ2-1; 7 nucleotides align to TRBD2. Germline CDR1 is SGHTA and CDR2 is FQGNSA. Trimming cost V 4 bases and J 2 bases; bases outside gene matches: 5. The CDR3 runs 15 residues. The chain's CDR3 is CASSSQGLTYNEQFF. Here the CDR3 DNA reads TGTGCCAGCAGCTCCCAGGGACTAACCTACAATGAGCAGTTCTTC.

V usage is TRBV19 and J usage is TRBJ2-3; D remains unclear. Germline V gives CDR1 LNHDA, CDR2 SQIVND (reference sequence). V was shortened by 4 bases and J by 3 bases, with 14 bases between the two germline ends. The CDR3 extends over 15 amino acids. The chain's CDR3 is CASSTAFKRTDTQYF. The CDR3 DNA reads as TGTGCCAGTAGTACAGCATTTAAGAGGACAGATACGCAGTATTTT.

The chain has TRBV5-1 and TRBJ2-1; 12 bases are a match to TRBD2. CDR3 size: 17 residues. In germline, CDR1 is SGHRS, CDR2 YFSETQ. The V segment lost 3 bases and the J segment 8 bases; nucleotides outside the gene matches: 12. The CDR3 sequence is CASSSMTTSGGYDEQFF. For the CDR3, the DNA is TGCGCCAGCAGCTCCATGACGACTAGCGGGGGATACGATGAGCAGTTCTTC. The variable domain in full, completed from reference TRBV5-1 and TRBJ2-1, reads KAGVTQTPRYLIKTRGQQVTLSCSPISGHRSVSWYQQTPGQGLQFLFEYFSETQRNKGNFPGRFSGRQFSNSRSEMNVSTLELGDSALYLCASSSMTTSGGYDEQFFGPGTRLTVL.

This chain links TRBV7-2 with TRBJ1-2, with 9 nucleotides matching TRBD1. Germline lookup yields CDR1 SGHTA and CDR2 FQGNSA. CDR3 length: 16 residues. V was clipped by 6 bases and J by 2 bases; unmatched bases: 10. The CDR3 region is CASRSPGQGKNYGYTF. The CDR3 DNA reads TGTGCCAGCAGGTCACCCGGACAGGGGAAGAACTATGGCTACACCTTC.

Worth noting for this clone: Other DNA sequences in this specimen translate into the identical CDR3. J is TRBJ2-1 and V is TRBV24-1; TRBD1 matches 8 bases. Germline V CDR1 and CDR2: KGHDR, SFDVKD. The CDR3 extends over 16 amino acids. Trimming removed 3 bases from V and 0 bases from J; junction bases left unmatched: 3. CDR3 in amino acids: CATSDPGQGSYNEQFF. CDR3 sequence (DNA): TGTGCCACCAGTGATCCCGGACAGGGCTCCTACAATGAGCAGTTCTTC.

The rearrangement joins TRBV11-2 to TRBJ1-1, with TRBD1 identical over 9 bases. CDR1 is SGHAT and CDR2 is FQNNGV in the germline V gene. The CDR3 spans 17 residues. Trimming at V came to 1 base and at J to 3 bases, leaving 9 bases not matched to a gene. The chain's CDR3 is CASSLGTGAFGDTEAFF. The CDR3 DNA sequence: TGTGCCAGCAGCTTAGGGACAGGGGCATTCGGGGACACTGAAGCTTTCTTT.

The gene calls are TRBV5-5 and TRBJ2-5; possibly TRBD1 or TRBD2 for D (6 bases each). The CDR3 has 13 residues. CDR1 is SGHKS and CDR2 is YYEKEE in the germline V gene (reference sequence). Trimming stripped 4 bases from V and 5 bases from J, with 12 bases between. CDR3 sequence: CASSGGTTETQYF. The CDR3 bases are TGTGCCAGCAGCGGAGGGACAACGGAGACCCAGTACTTC.

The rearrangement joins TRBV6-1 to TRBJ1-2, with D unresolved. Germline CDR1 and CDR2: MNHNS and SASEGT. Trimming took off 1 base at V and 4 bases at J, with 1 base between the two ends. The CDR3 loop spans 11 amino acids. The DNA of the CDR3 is TGTGCCAGCAGTGAAGGCTATGGCTACACCTTC. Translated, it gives CASSEGYGYTF.

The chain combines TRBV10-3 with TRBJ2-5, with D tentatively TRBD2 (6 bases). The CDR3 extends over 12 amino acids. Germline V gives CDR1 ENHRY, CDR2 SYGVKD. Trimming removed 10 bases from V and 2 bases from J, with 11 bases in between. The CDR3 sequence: CATGGAQETQYF. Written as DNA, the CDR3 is TGTGCCACTGGCGGGGCGCAAGAGACCCAGTACTTC.

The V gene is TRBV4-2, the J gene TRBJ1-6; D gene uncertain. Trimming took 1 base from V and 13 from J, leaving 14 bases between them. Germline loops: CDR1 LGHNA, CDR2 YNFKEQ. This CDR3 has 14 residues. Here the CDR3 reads CASSQGYTRNPLHF. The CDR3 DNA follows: TGTGCCAGCAGCCAAGGTTACACGAGGAACCCCCTCCACTTT.

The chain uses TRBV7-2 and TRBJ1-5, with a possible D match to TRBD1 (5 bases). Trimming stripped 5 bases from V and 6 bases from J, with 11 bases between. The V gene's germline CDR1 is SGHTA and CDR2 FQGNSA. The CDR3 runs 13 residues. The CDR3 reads CASSDRGGQPQHF. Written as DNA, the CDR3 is TGTGCCAGCAGCGACCGGGGGGGTCAGCCCCAGCATTTT.

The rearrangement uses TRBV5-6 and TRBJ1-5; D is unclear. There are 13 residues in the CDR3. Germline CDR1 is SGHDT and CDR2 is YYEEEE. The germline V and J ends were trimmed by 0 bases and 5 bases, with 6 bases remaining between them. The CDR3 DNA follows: TGTGCCAGCAGCTTGGGGGTTTATCAGCCCCAGCATTTT. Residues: CASSLGVYQPQHF.

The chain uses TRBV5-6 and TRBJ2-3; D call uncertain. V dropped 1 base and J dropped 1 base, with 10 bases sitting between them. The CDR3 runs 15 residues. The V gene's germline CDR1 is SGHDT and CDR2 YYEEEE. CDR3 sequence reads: CASSLLAARTDTQYF. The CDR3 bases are TGTGCCAGCAGCTTGCTGGCGGCGCGCACAGATACGCAGTATTTT.